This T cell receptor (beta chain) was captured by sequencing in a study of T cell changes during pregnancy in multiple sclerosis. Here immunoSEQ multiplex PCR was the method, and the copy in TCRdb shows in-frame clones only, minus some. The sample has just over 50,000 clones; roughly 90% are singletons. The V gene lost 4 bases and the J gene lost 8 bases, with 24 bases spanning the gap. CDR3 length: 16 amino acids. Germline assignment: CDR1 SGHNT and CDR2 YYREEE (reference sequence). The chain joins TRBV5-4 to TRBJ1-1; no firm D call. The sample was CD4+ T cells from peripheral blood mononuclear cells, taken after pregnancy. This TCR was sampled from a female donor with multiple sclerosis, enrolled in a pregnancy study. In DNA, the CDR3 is TGTGCCAGCAGCCACGGAGGGAAAACTGCCCTAGAGGAAGCTTTCTTT. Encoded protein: CASSHGGKTALEEAFF. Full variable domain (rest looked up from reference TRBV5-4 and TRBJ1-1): ETGVTQSPTHLIKTRGQQVTLRCSSQSGHNTVSWYQQALGQGPQFIFQYYREEENGRGNFPPRFSGLQFPNYSSELNVNALELDDSALYLCASSHGGKTALEEAFFGQGTRLTVV.